Presented here are 18 T cell receptor beta chains from one specimen sequenced in a study of beta chain features in type 1 diabetes. Expressed TCRB transcripts were sequenced, since all the RNA that had been isolated was reverse transcribed. Libraries were prepared by immunoSEQ multiplex PCR; TCRdb keeps only in-frame clonotypes and omits some of them. The profile covers 400,000 to 500,000 clones, with 14% appearing a single time and about 0.034% taken by the ten largest. The sequencing input was naive CD4+ T cells from blood. The receptors were sampled from a man aged 30-40 years in good health.

This clone was picked up a small number of times. V gene TRBV30 combines with J gene TRBJ2-3; TRBD2 matches 8 bases. The CDR3 spans 16 residues. Looked up from germline, CDR1 is GTSNPN and CDR2 is SVGIG (reference sequence). Losses at the gene ends were 2 bases for V and 1 base for J; bases not matched to a gene: 8. CDR3 sequence reads: CAWSPLAGIGTDTQYF. DNA for the CDR3: TGTGCCTGGAGTCCTTTAGCGGGAATCGGCACAGATACGCAGTATTTT.

This sequence joins TRBV29-1 and TRBJ2-5; no definite D call. V dropped 8 bases and J dropped 0 bases, with 13 bases sitting between them. CDR1 and CDR2 (germline): SQVTM, ANQGSEA. This CDR3 is 13 amino acids long. The CDR3 DNA follows: TGCAGCTCTCTAGAACTGTACCAAGAGACCCAGTACTTC. Amino acids: CSSLELYQETQYF.

The chain couples TRBV20-1 to TRBJ1-2, with a possible D match to TRBD1 (5 bases). The germline V and J ends were trimmed by 8 bases and 8 bases, with 12 bases remaining between them. Germline V gene data show CDR1 as DFQATT and CDR2 as SNEGSKA (reference sequence). The CDR3 is 10 amino acids. DNA for the CDR3: TGCAGTCCCAGGGATTCGGGCTACACCTTC. Protein: CSPRDSGYTF.

The genes are TRBV29-1 and TRBJ2-5; 10 bases align to TRBD2. The V gene's germline CDR1 is SQVTM and CDR2 ANQGSEA. This CDR3 is 12 amino acids long. The CDR3 DNA follows: TGCAGAGCGGGAGGGAACCAAGAGACCCAGTACTTC. This translates into CRAGGNQETQYF.

The chain joins TRBV9 to TRBJ1-1; 7 bases map to TRBD1. V lost 3 bases and J lost 1; bases outside the gene matches: 0. This CDR3 contains 13 residues. Germline V gene sequence: CDR1 SGDLS, CDR2 YYNGEE. The CDR3 region has the DNA TGTGCCAGCAGCGGACAGGGGAACACTGAAGCTTTCTTT. Residues: CASSGQGNTEAFF.

This chain connects TRBV6-5 to TRBJ2-7; D gene uncertain. There are 14 residues in the CDR3. The germline CDR1 and CDR2 sequences are MNHEY and SVGAGI. Between the trimmed V and J ends, which lost 6 bases and 1 base, there was a span of 13 bases. CDR3 nucleotides: TGTGCCAGCAGCCAGGCTCACAGATCCTACGAGCAGTACTTC. Protein: CASSQAHRSYEQYF.

The table lists this clone with a few counts. The chain links TRBV5-6 to TRBJ2-7; no clear D. Trimming left V 1 base short and J 3 bases short, with 2 bases between. The CDR3 length is 11 residues. Per the germline V gene, CDR1 is SGHDT and CDR2 is YYEEEE. The CDR3 region has the DNA TGTGCCAGCAGCTTGTACTACGAGCAGTACGTC. Protein sequence: CASSLYYEQYV.

V gene TRBV5-6 combines with J gene TRBJ2-3; D gene unclear. The CDR3 length is 13 residues. The germline CDR1 and CDR2 sequences are SGHDT and YYEEEE. Trimming removed 2 bases at V and 1 base at J, with 5 bases between. CDR3 nucleotides: TGTGCCAGCAGCTTCCGGGGCACAGATACGCAGTATTTT. Translating gives CASSFRGTDTQYF.

The rearrangement uses TRBV29-1 and TRBJ1-2; D gene ambiguous. Germline V gene sequence: CDR1 SQVTM, CDR2 ANQGSEA. This CDR3 has 14 amino acids. Trimming took off 2 bases at V and 3 bases at J, with 13 bases between the two ends. As DNA, the CDR3 is TGCAGCGTTGAATCTAGAGGGTTGGACTATGGCTACACCTTC. Protein sequence: CSVESRGLDYGYTF.

This clone was counted a few times. The chain couples TRBV2 to TRBJ2-5; D gene uncertain. Germline V gene lookup returns CDR1 SNHLY and CDR2 FYNNEI. This CDR3 contains 12 residues. The V end was cut by 4 bases, the J end by 5 bases, with 8 bases between. The CDR3 reads CASSVRAETQYF. Here the CDR3 DNA reads TGTGCCAGCAGTGTAAGAGCGGAGACCCAGTACTTC.

This clone turned up a few times. The chain recombines TRBV30 with TRBJ1-5; no firm D call. The germline V gene encodes CDR1 GTSNPN and CDR2 SVGIG (reference sequence). The CDR3 spans 13 residues. Deletions cut 0 bases from V and 9 bases from J, with 12 bases between. The DNA for the CDR3 is TGTGCCTGGAGTGTAAGATTGGATCGGCCCCAGCATTTT. This translates into CAWSVRLDRPQHF.

V gene TRBV7-2 combines with J gene TRBJ1-4, with unresolved D. V shed 11 bases and J shed 6 bases, with 10 bases lying between them. This CDR3 contains 11 residues. CDR1 is SGHTA, CDR2 FQGNSA, per germline. CDR3 loop: CAERRDEKLFF. The CDR3 DNA follows: TGTGCCGAAAGACGGGATGAAAAACTGTTTTTT. The full variable domain, with the rest looked up from reference TRBV7-2 and TRBJ1-4, is GAGVSQSPSNKVTEKGKDVELRCDPISGHTALYWYRQSLGQGLEFLIYFQGNSAPDKSGLPSDRFSAERTGGSVSTLTIQRTQQEDSAVYLCAERRDEKLFFGSGTQLSVL.

This clone has just a few counts. This chain's CDR3 is CASSEWTREGPDTQYF. Written as DNA, the CDR3 is TGTGCCAGCAGTGAATGGACGCGGGAGGGCCCAGATACGCAGTATTTT. The chain has TRBV25-1 and TRBJ2-3, with 9 positions matching TRBD2. J lost 4 bases, V lost 1 base, and 6 bases had no gene match. This CDR3 spans 16 amino acids. The germline V gene has CDR1 MGHDK and CDR2 SYGVNS. Filled out from reference TRBV25-1 and TRBJ2-3, the complete variable domain reads EADIYQTPRYLVIGTGKKITLECSQTMGHDKMYWYQQDPGMELHLIHYSYGVNSTEKGDLSSESTVSRIRTEHFPLTLESARPSHTSQYLCASSEWTREGPDTQYFGPGTRLTVL.

The CDR3 loop reads CASSLLWQSRSGYF. Here the CDR3 DNA reads TGTGCCAGCAGCTTACTCTGGCAAAGTCGTTCAGGGTACTTC. The chain combines TRBV7-9 with TRBJ2-5; D uncertain. The CDR3 is made up of 14 amino acids. Germline-derived CDR1 and CDR2 are SEHNR and FQNEAQ (reference sequence). Deletions cut 2 bases from V and 13 bases from J, with 20 bases between. The variable domain in full, with the rest retrieved from reference TRBV7-9 and TRBJ2-5, is DTGVSQNPRHKITKRGQNVTFRCDPISEHNRLYWYRQTLGQGPEFLTYFQNEAQLEKSRLLSDRFSAERPKGSFSTLEIQRTEQGDSAMYLCASSLLWQSRSGYFGPGTRLLVL.

This clone was found a few times. The rearrangement links TRBV4-2 to TRBJ1-4; no firm D call. The CDR3 extends over 11 amino acids. The V gene's germline CDR1 is LGHNA and CDR2 YNFKEQ. Trimming removed 1 base from V and 7 bases from J, with 1 base in between. The CDR3 spells CASSQGEKLFF. As DNA, the CDR3 is TGTGCCAGCAGCCAAGGTGAAAAACTGTTTTTT.

This chain uses TRBV5-4 with TRBJ1-1; D ambiguous. This CDR3 contains 14 residues. Between the trimmed V and J ends, which lost 1 base and 1 base, there was a span of 8 bases. From germline, CDR1 is SGHNT and CDR2 YYREEE (reference sequence). CDR3 residues: CASSLRVENTEAFF. CDR3 DNA sequence: TGTGCCAGCAGCTTGAGGGTGGAGAACACTGAAGCTTTCTTT.

This clone has just a few counts. The gene calls are TRBV19 and TRBJ2-2; the match to TRBD2 covers 11 bases. The CDR3 loop spans 17 amino acids. The J segment lost 2 bases and the V segment lost 3 bases, leaving 5 bases of the junction unmatched. Per the germline V gene, CDR1 is LNHDA and CDR2 is SQIVND (reference sequence). This CDR3 reads CASSIGTSGANTGELFF. CDR3 nucleotide sequence: TGTGCCAGTAGTATTGGGACTAGCGGAGCCAACACCGGGGAGCTGTTTTTT.

The chain uses TRBV9 and TRBJ2-3, with TRBD2 as a possible D gene (6 bases). Germline CDR1 is SGDLS and CDR2 is YYNGEE. CDR3 length: 19 residues. V was clipped by 2 bases and J by 0 bases, with 22 bases between them. This CDR3 is CASSVSGGIKTTSTDTQYF. The CDR3 bases are TGTGCCAGCAGCGTTTCGGGCGGGATTAAAACGACTAGCACAGATACGCAGTATTTT.